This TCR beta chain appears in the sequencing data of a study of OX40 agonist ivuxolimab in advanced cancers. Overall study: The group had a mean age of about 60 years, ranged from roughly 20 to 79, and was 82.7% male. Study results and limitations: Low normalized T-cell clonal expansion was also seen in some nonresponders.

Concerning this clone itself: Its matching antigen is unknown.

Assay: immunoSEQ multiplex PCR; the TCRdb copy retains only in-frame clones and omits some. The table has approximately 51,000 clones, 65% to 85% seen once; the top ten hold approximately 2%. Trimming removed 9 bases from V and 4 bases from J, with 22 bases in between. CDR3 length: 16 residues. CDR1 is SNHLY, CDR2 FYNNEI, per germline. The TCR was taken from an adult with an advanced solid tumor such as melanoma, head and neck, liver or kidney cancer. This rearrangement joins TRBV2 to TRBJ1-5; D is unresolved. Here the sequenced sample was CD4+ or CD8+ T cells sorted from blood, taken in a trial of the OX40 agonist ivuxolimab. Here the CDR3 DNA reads TGTGCCAGTCGACCGTTCCGGGGTCCGGGGAATCAGCCCCAGCATTTT. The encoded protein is CASRPFRGPGNQPQHF.